The TCR beta chain under discussion was sequenced for a study of cytomegalovirus exposure and HLA in healthy donors (dated by TCRdb to the late 2010s). About the study as a whole: An earlier analysis of roughly 500 of the donors reported roughly 300 Gb of sequence data and 117 million unique TCR beta sequences from some 180 million T cells. Donor age, sex, ethnicity and CMV serostatus were compiled alongside the repertoire data. Among about 410 genotyped donors of the cohort, an average of approximately 240,000 unique TCR beta nucleotide sequences was sequenced per donor, of which about 19% were non-productive. A separate validation cohort of about 110 different subjects was used in addition to the 666-subject first cohort. To study patterns of TCR occurrence, a later analysis re-analyzed previously published TCR beta repertoires from more than 550 donors and added high-resolution HLA genotyping. Among the roughly 380 genotyped donors, more than 70% belonged to the genetic ancestry cluster associated with self-reported Caucasian donors. The study aimed to test whether signatures of past pathogen exposure could be identified by cataloging public T cell receptors. An earlier analysis of a few hundred of the donors applied high-throughput TCR beta sequencing to assess whether each TCR beta V gene segment acted as functional or pseudogenic. The number of donors typed differed by locus, with roughly 620-630 for A, B, C, DRB1 and DQB1, around 560 for DQA1, 600 to 610 for DPA1, and some 440 for DPB1. The later analysis used no new phenotypic data to find candidate immune exposures, relying instead on TCR beta sequences and their occurrence across donors. A handful of DR-DQ haplotypes were handled as single units for association and clustering because linkage in the cohort was strong. The T cell repertoires of some 670 subjects were profiled by immunosequencing and related to cytomegalovirus serostatus. The study combined high-throughput TCR immunosequencing, statistical association of individual TCRs with disease status, and machine learning to predict cytomegalovirus infection status. All discovery cohort repertoires had been generated on a single sequencing platform. In a later genetic analysis, genome-wide SNP genotypes for about 55% of the roughly 700 donors were used, and that subset was treated as a discovery cohort. Class I and class II HLA loci were covered by the typing at four-digit resolution. About 300 gigabases of sequencing data and 80 million or so unique TCR sequences were included in an early release covering about 620 HLA-typed donors.

In total, more than 500 healthy bone marrow donors made up the cohort. At the time of sampling, all cohort members were nominally healthy, though unrecorded immune exposures were likely present. The donor tested CMV seronegative, placing the donor among the 350 to 400 seronegative members of the cohort. A peripheral blood sample was provided by each donor, and peripheral blood mononuclear cells were used for TCR beta sequencing. Genomic DNA extraction from the blood cell samples was performed with the Qiagen DNeasy Blood Extraction Kit. Overall study results and their limits: The sequencing pipeline was judged likely to have produced a cluster of highly shared sequence variants as a technical artifact. HLA typing was unavailable for some donors at each locus, so association tests used only the typed subset. The classifier was reported to diagnose cytomegalovirus status with high specificity and sensitivity in both the original cohort and the validation cohort. Most TCR sequences were observed very rarely across donors, whereas some public TCRs were present in many individuals. Most CMV-associated TCR beta chains appeared to be HLA-restricted in a later analysis, and the HLA associations seemed to be driven largely by CMV exposure. In the study, 164 TCR beta chains were listed as associated with cytomegalovirus. Because counts were too low, some 16 rarely observed V segments, including chromosome 9 orphons, were excluded from the earlier analysis of several hundred of the donors. A later genetic analysis associated a missense DCLRE1C variant with V-gene and J-gene trimming of TCR beta chains, and an independent cohort replicated the association. A further reported finding was that TCR beta sequences accurately predicted the HLA-A and HLA-B alleles for most subjects in the first cohort. Strong co-occurrence of HLA alleles, especially DR and DQ, made assigning TCR associations to individual alleles difficult. This cohort had only TCR beta chains sequenced, and the lack of alpha or paired-chain data limited which features could be detected. A few of the identified cytomegalovirus-associated TCR beta chains were confirmed in vitro to be specific for cytomegalovirus antigens. Correlated functional status among segregating V segments might be attributable to linkage disequilibrium, but an unknown experimental factor could not be ruled out. For the cohort, immune exposure information was limited to CMV serostatus. The presence/absence analyses assumed that sequencing depth was roughly uniform across donors, and that assumption may not be true. In a later analysis, HLA-associated TCR beta chains were found to be more clonally expanded and to have lower generation probabilities than equally common non-associated chains. Some IMGT-functional V segments, including TRBV6-2 and TRBV6-3, could not be told apart with the 87-base-pair reads, so those segments were excluded. In a later analysis, 15,000 to 20,000 TCR beta sequences were associated with specific HLA alleles at a false discovery rate of 0.05. A later analysis reported that several top co-occurrence clusters appeared linked to parvovirus B19, influenza, CMV and Epstein-Barr virus. The authors suggested that the approach could potentially be generalized to other disease states and immunological phenotypes. A later analysis found that TCR association rates varied across HLA loci, with DRB1 alleles showing the most associated TCRs and HLA-C alleles the fewest. In an earlier analysis of a few hundred of the donors, most TCR beta V segments were observed in productive rearrangements about 87% or about 30% of the time, broadly matching IMGT annotations. Compared with the approximately 720-donor mean, donors in an Asian-associated ancestry cluster had fewer N-insertions in productive TCRs, according to a later genetic analysis.

As concerns this clone: Its antigen specificity is not known.

The CDR3 spans 16 residues, from the cysteine through the phenylalanine. Left in the record is the CDR3 DNA by itself, 48 bases read in frame from the first base. Germline trimming amounts to 2 bases on V and 2 bases on J, with 9 as the count of junction bases outside the gene matches. CDR1 is given as SGDLS and CDR2 as YYNGEE, both from the germline V gene. Libraries were constructed by the immunoSEQ multiplex PCR assay. A mixture of 60 forward primers for TCR Vbeta segments and 13 reverse primers for TCR Jbeta segments was used in the multiplex PCR. The CDR3 region of rearranged TCR beta genes was amplified from genomic DNA by a multiplex PCR assay. The amplified TCR beta libraries were sequenced on the Illumina HiSeq System as 87-base-pair reads. From the authors' description of their analysis: In a later analysis, around 80 million unique TCR beta chains were counted across the 650 to 700 repertoires, and roughly 11 million of these chains were shared by at least two donors. Raw reads were error-corrected and collapsed into unique sequences with a nearest-neighbor algorithm that merged closely related sequences to remove PCR and sequencing errors. To assign V, D and J gene segments, CDR3 sequences were aligned to IMGT reference sequences. For a sequence to be retained, a match of at least six nucleotides to both a V gene segment and a J gene segment was required. A rearrangement was called productive if the CDR3 had no stop codons and remained in frame with V and J, and every other rearrangement was called non-productive. CDR3 was defined by IMGT convention, running from the second conserved V-encoded cysteine to the conserved J-encoded phenylalanine. The earlier analysis of 587 of the donors excluded sequences that lacked an unambiguous match to a single V gene segment. An earlier analysis of about 590 of the donors classified V segments as functional when productive rearrangements were above 56.7% and as segregating when the standard deviation between donors was above 5%. To diagnose cytomegalovirus status from the catalog of TCR beta chain sequences, a statistical classification framework was built. In a later analysis, TCR nucleotide sequences were compared against IMGT/GENE-DB human TR gene sequences so that V and J genes could be assigned. The TCRdist pipeline was used in a later analysis to assign CDR3 sequences and most-parsimonious VDJ recombination scenarios. In a later analysis, each TCR beta chain was defined by its CDR3 amino acid sequence together with its V-gene family, and reads lacking a unique V-gene family were excluded. A later analysis removed 550 to 700 highly shared, low-generation-probability nucleotide sequences to deal with suspected cross-contamination and a sequencing artifact. For each public chain, a later analysis derived a clonal expansion index from normalized ranks of inferred template counts within each repertoire. Generation probabilities in a later analysis came from a VDJ recombination model fitted to out-of-frame rearrangements, and those results were checked against IGoR. A later analysis scored TCR-TCR, TCR-HLA and TCR-CMV co-occurrence with hypergeometric tests, applying a repertoire-size bias correction to TCR pairs. A later analysis estimated false discovery rates by permuting HLA or CMV assignments 20 times. In a later analysis, co-occurring TCRs were grouped using DBSCAN, with TCRdist sequence similarity added in when clustering inside HLA-allele-positive subsets. For co-occurrence clustering, repertoires with fewer than 30,000 or more than 120,000 public chains were excluded, along with a handful of repertoires with anomalous nucleotide sharing. Drawn from immuneACCESS, this table holds only the in-frame rearrangements with V and J called that TCRdb kept. Clones are partly lost; checked studies trace under half to an unresolved V gene and leave the rest unexplained. That table furnishes V, J and clone size, whereas the DNA furnished D and trimming. The table kept for this sample lists more than 110,000 clones. The top ten clones comprise 2% to 3% of the sample.

Sequencing was carried out using PBMCs. The rearranged segments are TRBV9 and TRBJ2-7; TRBD1 matches 8 bases in the middle. The receptor comes from a man aged 35 to 55 in good health and CMV-seronegative. The DNA reads TGTGCCAGCAGCGTTTCGCCGACAGGGGCCCCCTACGAGCAGTACTTC. This translates into CASSVSPTGAPYEQYF.